This is a list of T cell receptor beta chains from one sample in a study of cytomegalovirus exposure and HLA in healthy donors. Sequencing was performed with immunoSEQ multiplex PCR; in TCRdb, only in-frame clones are kept and a portion is missing. The table shows 85,000 to 120,000 clones, with over 70% occurring only once. Sequenced material: PBMCs. All receptors come from a female donor in good health and CMV-seronegative. CDR3s include the opening cysteine and the closing phenylalanine or tryptophan. The D gene is left open where the match is weak. Expanded clones are given a class, and other clones once, few, many or no size at all.

J gene: TRBJ2-3; D gene: TRBD1; V gene: TRBV9; clone size: -; CDR3 protein: CASSPRGQRTDTQYF; CDR3 DNA: TGTGCCAGCAGCCCCCGGGGACAGCGCACAGATACGCAGTATTTT
J gene: TRBJ2-1; D gene: TRBD1; V gene: TRBV4-2; clone size: once; CDR3 protein: CASSQVGTDYNEQFF; CDR3 DNA: TGTGCCAGCAGCCAAGTTGGGACAGACTACAATGAGCAGTTCTTC
J gene: TRBJ1-1; D gene: -; V gene: TRBV19; clone size: -; CDR3 protein: CASAGEFRGNTEAFF; CDR3 DNA: TGTGCCAGTGCCGGGGAGTTCAGAGGGAACACTGAAGCTTTCTTT
J gene: TRBJ1-2; D gene: -; V gene: TRBV5-5; clone size: few; CDR3 protein: CASSLVGGPGVCTF; CDR3 DNA: TGTGCCAGCAGCTTGGTTGGAGGTCCTGGGGTGTGTACCTTC
J gene: TRBJ2-3; D gene: -; V gene: TRBV5-4; clone size: few; CDR3 protein: CASSYPLGAATQYF; CDR3 DNA: TGTGCCAGCAGCTATCCCCTGGGGGCGGCTACGCAGTATTTT
J gene: TRBJ2-5; D gene: TRBD1; V gene: TRBV2; clone size: -; CDR3 protein: CASSDRGRVETQYF; CDR3 DNA: TGTGCCAGCAGTGACAGGGGGAGAGTTGAGACCCAGTACTTC
J gene: TRBJ1-2; D gene: TRBD1; V gene: TRBV6-6; clone size: -; CDR3 protein: CASSHPGQSYYGYTF; CDR3 DNA: TGTGCCAGCAGTCACCCGGGACAGTCTTACTATGGCTACACCTTC
J gene: TRBJ2-7; D gene: -; V gene: TRBV7-9; clone size: -; CDR3 protein: CASSLAEGTGSGRSYEQYF; CDR3 DNA: TGTGCCAGCAGCTTAGCCGAGGGGACAGGTAGCGGGAGAAGCTACGAGCAGTACTTC
J gene: TRBJ2-1; D gene: -; V gene: TRBV6-5; clone size: -; CDR3 protein: CASSLQPGPSYNEQFF; CDR3 DNA: TGTGCCAGCAGTTTGCAACCGGGTCCGTCGTACAATGAGCAGTTCTTC
J gene: TRBJ2-3; D gene: TRBD2; V gene: TRBV7-2; clone size: few; CDR3 protein: CASSLATGLAGVDTQYF; CDR3 DNA: TGTGCCAGCAGCTTAGCCACGGGACTAGCGGGAGTAGATACGCAGTATTTT
J gene: TRBJ2-1; D gene: TRBD1; V gene: TRBV27; clone size: few; CDR3 protein: CASSWDRGDEQFF; CDR3 DNA: TGTGCCAGCAGTTGGGACAGGGGAGATGAGCAGTTCTTC
J gene: TRBJ2-1; D gene: -; V gene: TRBV4-3; clone size: -; CDR3 protein: CASSPYLAERNEQFF; CDR3 DNA: TGCGCCAGCAGCCCGTATTTAGCGGAGAGAAATGAGCAGTTCTTC
J gene: TRBJ1-2; D gene: TRBD1; V gene: TRBV5-1; clone size: -; CDR3 protein: CASSLVRTGGNYGYTF; CDR3 DNA: TGCGCCAGCAGCTTGGTTCGGACAGGGGGCAACTATGGCTACACCTTC
J gene: TRBJ1-1; D gene: TRBD1; V gene: TRBV6-5; clone size: -; CDR3 protein: CASSIQGANTEAFF; CDR3 DNA: TGTGCCAGCAGCATACAGGGGGCGAACACTGAAGCTTTCTTT
J gene: TRBJ2-2; D gene: TRBD1; V gene: TRBV7-6; clone size: -; CDR3 protein: CASSLRMTGVGRNTGELFF; CDR3 DNA: TGTGCCAGCAGCTTAAGGATGACAGGGGTGGGGAGAAACACCGGGGAGCTGTTTTTT
J gene: TRBJ2-1; D gene: TRBD1; V gene: TRBV15; clone size: medium-sized; CDR3 protein: CATSGGTGENEQFF; CDR3 DNA: TGTGCCACCAGCGGCGGGACAGGGGAGAATGAGCAGTTCTTC
J gene: TRBJ2-1; D gene: TRBD2; V gene: TRBV7-7; clone size: -; CDR3 protein: CASSTAGGRGNEQFF; CDR3 DNA: TGTGCTAGCAGCACTGCGGGAGGGCGGGGCAATGAGCAGTTCTTC
J gene: TRBJ2-7; D gene: -; V gene: TRBV30; clone size: -; CDR3 protein: CAWSDSRPYEQYF; CDR3 DNA: TGTGCCTGGAGTGACAGTCGGCCCTACGAGCAGTACTTC
J gene: TRBJ2-5; D gene: -; V gene: TRBV5-1; clone size: -; CDR3 protein: CASSPDPAVETQYF; CDR3 DNA: TGCGCCAGCAGCCCGGACCCAGCGGTTGAGACCCAGTACTTC
J gene: TRBJ2-7; D gene: -; V gene: TRBV7-6; clone size: -; CDR3 protein: CASSASGLGGEQYF; CDR3 DNA: TGTGCCAGCAGCGCTAGCGGACTAGGGGGCGAGCAGTACTTC
J gene: TRBJ2-7; D gene: TRBD2; V gene: TRBV29-1; clone size: -; CDR3 protein: CSVEDFSGTSGTQSHEQYF; CDR3 DNA: TGCAGCGTTGAAGATTTTTCCGGGACTAGCGGGACCCAGAGCCACGAGCAGTACTTC
J gene: TRBJ1-4; D gene: TRBD1; V gene: TRBV4-2; clone size: few; CDR3 protein: CASSPRDRGGEKLFF; CDR3 DNA: TGTGCCAGCAGCCCCCGGGACAGGGGGGGCGAAAAACTGTTTTTT
J gene: TRBJ2-1; D gene: TRBD2; V gene: TRBV7-3; clone size: -; CDR3 protein: CASSRGLAGDAEQFF; CDR3 DNA: TGTGCCAGCAGCCGAGGACTAGCGGGAGATGCGGAGCAGTTCTTC
J gene: TRBJ1-4; D gene: -; V gene: TRBV7-8; clone size: -; CDR3 protein: CASSLILTGATNEKLFF; CDR3 DNA: TGTGCCAGCAGCTTGATTCTGACAGGCGCAACTAATGAAAAACTGTTTTTT
J gene: TRBJ2-7; D gene: -; V gene: TRBV30; clone size: once; CDR3 protein: CAWSSDSYEQYF; CDR3 DNA: TGTGCCTGGAGTTCAGACTCCTACGAGCAGTACTTC
J gene: TRBJ2-1; D gene: -; V gene: TRBV7-6; clone size: few; CDR3 protein: CASSLVGAPNEQFF; CDR3 DNA: TGTGCCAGCAGCTTAGTGGGGGCTCCAAATGAGCAGTTCTTC
J gene: TRBJ1-2; D gene: -; V gene: TRBV5-5; clone size: few; CDR3 protein: CASSNRANYGYTF; CDR3 DNA: TGTGCCAGCAGTAACAGGGCGAACTATGGCTACACCTTC
J gene: TRBJ2-5; D gene: -; V gene: TRBV29-1; clone size: -; CDR3 protein: CSVAEGMETQYF; CDR3 DNA: TGCAGCGTCGCGGAGGGTATGGAGACCCAGTACTTC
J gene: TRBJ2-7; D gene: TRBD2; V gene: TRBV7-9; clone size: few; CDR3 protein: CASGFGGSSYEQYF; CDR3 DNA: TGTGCCAGCGGATTCGGGGGGAGCTCCTACGAGCAGTACTTC
J gene: TRBJ2-7; D gene: TRBD1; V gene: TRBV4-2; clone size: -; CDR3 protein: CASSQGGQGHEQYF; CDR3 DNA: TGTGCCAGCAGCCAAGGGGGACAGGGTCACGAGCAGTACTTC
J gene: TRBJ1-1; D gene: -; V gene: TRBV2; clone size: -; CDR3 protein: CASSEIVDYTEAFF; CDR3 DNA: TGTGCCAGCAGTGAAATTGTAGATTACACTGAAGCTTTCTTT
J gene: TRBJ2-4; D gene: -; V gene: TRBV5-6; clone size: -; CDR3 protein: CASTTSGDIQYF; CDR3 DNA: TGTGCCAGCACCACGTCAGGGGACATTCAGTACTTC
J gene: TRBJ2-4; D gene: TRBD2; V gene: TRBV27; clone size: few; CDR3 protein: CASSSTSPVSIQYF; CDR3 DNA: TGTGCCAGCAGTTCGACTAGCCCCGTTTCCATTCAGTACTTC
J gene: TRBJ2-5; D gene: -; V gene: TRBV6-5; clone size: -; CDR3 protein: CASSPDWTVQETQYF; CDR3 DNA: TGTGCCAGCAGTCCCGACTGGACAGTCCAAGAGACCCAGTACTTC
J gene: TRBJ1-1; D gene: TRBD1; V gene: TRBV2; clone size: -; CDR3 protein: CASSSAGGAEAFF; CDR3 DNA: TGTGCCAGCAGTTCGGCAGGGGGAGCTGAAGCTTTCTTT
J gene: TRBJ2-7; D gene: TRBD1; V gene: TRBV6-1; clone size: -; CDR3 protein: CASSKYQGVYEQYF; CDR3 DNA: TGTGCCAGCAGTAAATACCAGGGGGTCTACGAGCAGTACTTC
J gene: TRBJ2-7; D gene: TRBD2; V gene: TRBV28; clone size: many; CDR3 protein: CASSHPKREGRYEQYF; CDR3 DNA: TGTGCCAGCAGCCACCCCAAGCGGGAGGGCCGGTACGAGCAGTACTTC